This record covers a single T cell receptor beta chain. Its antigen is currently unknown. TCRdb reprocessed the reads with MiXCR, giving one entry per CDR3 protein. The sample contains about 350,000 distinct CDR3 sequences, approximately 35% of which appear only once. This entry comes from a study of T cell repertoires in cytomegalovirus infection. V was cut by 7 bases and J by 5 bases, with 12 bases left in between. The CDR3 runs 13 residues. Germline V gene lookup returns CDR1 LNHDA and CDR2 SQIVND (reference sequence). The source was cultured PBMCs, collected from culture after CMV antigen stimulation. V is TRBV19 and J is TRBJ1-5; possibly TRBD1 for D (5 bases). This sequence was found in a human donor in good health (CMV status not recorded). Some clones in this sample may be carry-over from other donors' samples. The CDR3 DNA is TGTGCCAGTACCCGGGACGTGGATCAGCCCCAGCATTTT. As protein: CASTRDVDQPQHF.